This entry concerns a single TCR beta chain. The target of this receptor is not known. Per-nucleotide qualities are absent, and no much larger clonotype sits a single base away. Each collaborating institution followed its own protocols to collect whole blood in K2EDTA tubes. For TCRbeta analysis, collaborator samples were shipped as frozen whole blood, as isolated PBMCs, or as DNA extracted from either sample type. TCRbeta CDR3 regions were amplified from genomic DNA by means of the immunoSEQ Assay, a bias-controlled multiplex PCR. The original methods were these. Within the assay, amplification of reference gene primers was used to estimate how many nucleated cells each sample contained. Sequence reads were collapsed and filtered to measure the absolute abundance of every unique TCRbeta CDR3 rearrangement. Productive Simpson clonality was computed per sample as the square root of Simpson's diversity index over productive rearrangements. Drawn from immuneACCESS, this table holds only the in-frame rearrangements with V and J called that TCRdb kept. Clones are partly lost; checked studies trace under half to an unresolved V gene and leave the rest unexplained. V and J calls and clone size are those listed in that table; D and trimming were worked out from the DNA. Counted in this sample were approximately 210,000 clones; approximately 80% of them appeared once. 15% to 20% of the sample rests with the top ten.

The data stem from a study of blood T cell repertoires in COVID-19 (dated by TCRdb to the early 2020s). In the study overall: The collaborator samples originated in the United States, Italy and Spain and spanned the acute and convalescent phases of COVID-19. The samples were drawn from the first 160 participants of the ongoing ImmuneRACE study and from about 1,200 subjects provided by 6 global collaborators. The dataset comprised deeply sampled blood TCRbeta repertoires from subjects exposed to, actively infected with, or recovered from COVID-19. The material from the prospective study consisted of cDNA or gDNA derived from T cells, B-cell-depleted T cells, or PBMCs. The repertoires were made available in a free public database intended to serve as a resource for research on the immune response to SARS-CoV-2. HLA class I and class II types, where available, came from metadata supplied by the sample provider rather than from assay-based typing. Sample metadata almost always included a de-identified subject ID, COVID-19 status, age in years and sex.

What the research found in general, with its limitations: Clinical and demographic metadata were provided uncurated, with the amount varying by source and participant.

Via the germline V gene, CDR1 is SGHTA and CDR2 FQGNSA. From the cysteine through the phenylalanine, the CDR3 covers 16 amino acids. Left in the record is the CDR3 DNA by itself, 48 bases read in frame from the first base. V lost 0 bases and J lost 7 bases; the stretch between them is 16 bases long. The clonotype was recovered from a human donor in a cohort sampled during active COVID-19. The chain is assembled from TRBV7-2 and TRBJ2-1; TRBD2 could be the D gene, as 6 bases match. The material sequenced was peripheral blood. The CDR3 region reads CASSLAPSGYRNEQFF. The nucleotide sequence is TGTGCCAGCAGCTTAGCCCCCAGCGGGTATCGTAATGAGCAGTTCTTC.